This T cell receptor beta chain stems from a study of blood T cell repertoires in COVID-19. Study overall: Sites in the United States, Italy and Spain provided acute and convalescent COVID-19 samples.

Source study methods: Amplifying reference gene primers gave estimates of nucleated cell counts. Sequencing used immunoSEQ multiplex PCR; TCRdb keeps in-frame clones, though not all of them. The V and J calls and clone size are taken from that table; D and trimming were inferred from the DNA. The table lists approximately 110,000 clones, roughly 87% of them singletons. Looked up from germline, CDR1 is KGHSH and CDR2 is LQKENI. Trimming stripped 1 base from V and 1 base from J, with 7 bases between. The CDR3 consists of 15 residues. The sample was peripheral blood. The gene calls are TRBV18 and TRBJ2-2; D is unclear. The clonotype originates from a man over 45 with acute or convalescent COVID-19. DNA for the CDR3: TGTGCCAGCTCACCACGATCGGGGAACACCGGGGAGCTGTTTTTT. This gives the protein CASSPRSGNTGELFF.